This T cell receptor beta chain was obtained from a study of T-cell memory formation after mild COVID-19. Study findings and constraints: In pre-infection memory, a portion of responding clones appeared, which suggested that cross-reactive memory joined. Second-wave clones reaching peak frequency on day 37 lacked confirmed SARS-CoV-2 specificity. Shrinking CD4+ clones were chiefly CM and EM; CD8+ ones were chiefly EMRA. Clones contracting day 15 to 85 were balanced CD4/CD8; later expanders leaned CD4+.

TCRdb processed the 5' RACE reads anew with MiXCR; each CDR3 protein has one entry. The table shows 310,000 or so distinct CDR3 sequences, with 15% occurring only once. The CDR3 is 18 residues long. Germline CDR1 and CDR2: ENHRY and SYGVKD. The ends lost 2 bases at V and 4 bases at J; junction bases unmatched: 10. To note about this clonotype: Its antigen is unidentified.

The specimen sequenced was PBMCs or a T cell subset sorted from them (not recorded which). The receptor comes from a man younger than 30 who had mild COVID-19 (a few samples of this study predate the infection). Cell type and time point are not known. The gene calls are TRBV10-3 and TRBJ2-6, with 8 bases aligning to TRBD1. The CDR3 is CAISETRTGITGANVLTF. The DNA of the CDR3 is TGTGCCATCAGTGAGACGAGGACAGGGATAACCGGGGCCAACGTCCTGACTTTC.